These 29 T cell receptor beta chains share one sample of origin, sequenced in a study of blood T cell repertoires in COVID-19. Clones were sequenced by immunoSEQ multiplex PCR, and TCRdb holds only the in-frame ones, with some missing. The sample contains hundreds of thousands of clones, around 85% of which appear only once. Input material: PBMCs or T cells enriched from blood (not recorded which). These receptors all come from a woman aged 55-70 years who had recovered from COVID-19.

The rearrangement links TRBV6-5 to TRBJ2-7; tentatively, D is TRBD2 (5 bases). The CDR3 is 15 amino acids. Per germline, CDR1 MNHEY and CDR2 SVGAGI. Trimming removed 1 base at V and 4 bases at J, with 14 bases between. CDR3 amino acids: CASSYLPRGIYEQYV. Written as DNA, the CDR3 is TGTGCCAGCAGTTACTTACCCCGGGGAATATACGAGCAGTACGTC.

The chain is built from TRBV2 and TRBJ2-1, with 7 bases identical to TRBD1. V was clipped by 7 bases and J by 5 bases; unmatched bases: 5. The CDR3 is 13 amino acids. Germline-derived CDR1 and CDR2 are SNHLY and FYNNEI. CDR3 nucleotides: TGTGCCAGCAAGGGGACAGCTAACAATGAGCAGTTCTTC. This encodes CASKGTANNEQFF.

The chain uses TRBV30 and TRBJ1-2; weak D call: TRBD1 (6 bases). The CDR3 totals 14 residues. Germline loops: CDR1 GTSNPN, CDR2 SVGIG (reference sequence). V shed 2 bases and J shed 6 bases, with 16 bases lying between them. The CDR3 sequence is CAWSSGQGRDGYTF. As DNA, the CDR3 is TGTGCCTGGAGTTCCGGCCAGGGGCGCGATGGCTACACCTTC.

The chain is built from TRBV6-4 and TRBJ2-4; weak D call: TRBD1 (8 bases). Germline CDR1 MRHNA, CDR2 SNTAGT. Between the trimmed V and J ends, which lost 5 bases and 6 bases, there was a span of 14 bases. The CDR3 length is 14 residues. Written as DNA, the CDR3 is TGTGCCAGCAGTCCTACAGGGGGGGGAAACATTCAGTACTTC. Translation: CASSPTGGGNIQYF.

J is TRBJ1-1 and V is TRBV7-2, with D uncertain. The V end was cut by 7 bases, the J end by 4 bases, with 13 bases between. This CDR3 has 13 amino acids. Germline CDR1 SGHTA, CDR2 FQGNSA. The CDR3 nucleotides read TGTGCCAGCAACCCGGACTCCATCACTGAAGCTTTCTTT. Its translation is CASNPDSITEAFF.

This rearrangement joins TRBV28 to TRBJ1-4; D is unclear. V was clipped by 5 bases and J by 5 bases, with 15 bases between them. Per germline, CDR1 MDHEN and CDR2 SYDVKM. The CDR3 length is 15 residues. In DNA form, the CDR3 reads TGTGCCAGCAGTACGGGTGCTATCGGGAATGAAAAACTGTTTTTT. Protein sequence: CASSTGAIGNEKLFF.

The chain carries TRBV4-1 and TRBJ2-1; tentatively, D is TRBD2 (6 bases). Germline V gene sequence: CDR1 MGHRA, CDR2 YSYEKL. V was cut by 0 bases and J by 12 bases, with 18 bases left in between. This CDR3 contains 15 residues. The CDR3 bases are TGCGCCAGCAGCCAAGATCGGGGCGGGGCGAGGGTGCAGTTCTTC. Its protein product is CASSQDRGGARVQFF.

The chain employs TRBV2 and TRBJ1-5, with a possible D match to TRBD1 (6 bases). The CDR3 extends over 14 amino acids. Germline loops: CDR1 SNHLY, CDR2 FYNNEI. The ends were cut back, 6 bases at V and 0 bases at J, with 9 bases in the middle. The CDR3 DNA is TGTGCCAGCAGCAAGGGGGTTAGCAATCAGCCCCAGCATTTT. This gives the protein CASSKGVSNQPQHF.

The rearrangement uses TRBV24-1 and TRBJ2-1; 7 bases align to TRBD2. Germline assignment: CDR1 KGHDR and CDR2 SFDVKD. The CDR3 contains 17 residues. Trimming took 1 base from V and 6 from J; bases not matched to a gene: 11. CDR3 amino acids: CATSDLEGAGDLNEQFF. For the CDR3, the DNA is TGTGCCACCAGTGATTTAGAAGGGGCGGGGGACCTCAATGAGCAGTTCTTC.

The chain couples TRBV30 to TRBJ1-5, with 7 nucleotides matching TRBD1. This CDR3 has 13 residues. J was trimmed by 4 bases and V by 2 bases; bases with no gene match: 2. Germline CDR1 and CDR2: GTSNPN and SVGIG (reference sequence). As DNA, the CDR3 is TGTGCCTGGAGTACCAGGGGGAATCAGCCCCAGCATTTT. Protein sequence: CAWSTRGNQPQHF. The full variable domain, rest sourced from reference TRBV30 and TRBJ1-5, is SQTIHQWPATLVQPVGSPLSLECTVEGTSNPNLYWYRQAAGRGLQLLFYSVGIGQISSEVPQNLSASRPQDRQFILSSKKLLLSDSGFYLCAWSTRGNQPQHFGDGTRLSIL.

This chain uses TRBV7-7 with TRBJ2-1; TRBD1 aligns across 7 bases. This CDR3 region has 15 residues. The junction had 7 bases not matched to a gene; V was cut back by 2 bases and J by 6 bases. Germline V gene data show CDR1 as SSHAT and CDR2 as FNYEAQ (reference sequence). The CDR3 loop is CASSLPGTAFNEQFF. The DNA for the CDR3 is TGTGCCAGCAGCTTACCCGGGACAGCTTTCAATGAGCAGTTCTTC.

The rearrangement uses TRBV6-5 and TRBJ1-2; no definite D call. This CDR3 is built from 14 residues. The V and J ends lost 2 bases and 4 bases respectively, with 11 bases between them. Germline lookup yields CDR1 MNHEY and CDR2 SVGAGI. In DNA, the CDR3 is TGTGCCAGCAGTTACAGTCTAAAACTCTATGGCTACACCTTC. Translated: CASSYSLKLYGYTF.

The genes are TRBV4-2 and TRBJ2-5, with 7 bases aligning to TRBD2. Germline V gene data show CDR1 as LGHNA and CDR2 as YNFKEQ. The CDR3 consists of 12 residues. The CDR3 here is CGGGATQETQYF. The CDR3 DNA is TGTGGGGGAGGGGCAACCCAAGAGACCCAGTACTTC.

The DNA of the CDR3 is TGCGCCAGCAGCTTGGCGGCGGGCTCCGGGGAGCTGTTTTTT. Protein sequence: CASSLAAGSGELFF. J is TRBJ2-2 and V is TRBV5-1; a weak D match, TRBD2 (5 bases). CDR1 SGHRS and CDR2 YFSETQ come from the germline V gene. CDR3 size: 14 residues. V was trimmed by 0 bases and J by 6 bases, leaving 9 bases between them.

The chain carries TRBV19 and TRBJ1-5; a weak D match, TRBD1 (5 bases). V lost 4 bases and J 4 bases, leaving 8 bases between the germline ends. Germline V gene lookup returns CDR1 LNHDA and CDR2 SQIVND (reference sequence). There are 13 residues in the CDR3. The CDR3 nucleotides read TGTGCCAGTAGTACAGGGATGAATCAGCCCCAGCATTTT. Translating it yields CASSTGMNQPQHF. Supplemented by reference TRBV19 and TRBJ1-5, the full variable domain reads DGGITQSPKYLFRKEGQNVTLSCEQNLNHDAMYWYRQDPGQGLRLIYYSQIVNDFQKGDIAEGYSVSREKKESFPLTVTSAQKNPTAFYLCASSTGMNQPQHFGDGTRLSIL.

This sequence joins TRBV5-4 and TRBJ2-7, with TRBD1 matching 10 bases. This CDR3 contains 15 residues. The germline CDR1 and CDR2 sequences are SGHNT and YYREEE (reference sequence). V lost 7 bases and J lost 3; bases outside the gene matches: 10. The DNA of the CDR3 is TGTGCCAGCCGGGGATTCGGGACAGGGGACTACGAGCAGTACTTC. It codes for CASRGFGTGDYEQYF.

CDR3 protein: CASSIIGQVAEAFF. CDR3 coding DNA: TGTGCCAGTAGTATAATAGGACAGGTTGCTGAAGCTTTCTTT. The V call is TRBV19, the J call TRBJ1-1; 7 bases line up with TRBD1. The CDR3 contains 14 residues. After removal of 2 bases from V and 6 bases from J, the junction contained 6 bases not matched to a gene. Germline V lookup: CDR1 LNHDA, CDR2 SQIVND (reference sequence).

The CDR3 reads CASSSGQGNYGYTF. In DNA form, the CDR3 reads TGTGCCAGCAGCTCAGGACAGGGGAACTATGGCTACACCTTC. The chain links TRBV11-2 to TRBJ1-2; 9 nucleotides agree with TRBD1. Looked up from germline, CDR1 is SGHAT and CDR2 is FQNNGV. The length of the CDR3 is 14 residues. V shed 4 bases and J 2 bases; nucleotides not matched to a gene: 2.

This chain joins TRBV19 and TRBJ1-1; D is unresolved. Germline V gene sequence: CDR1 LNHDA, CDR2 SQIVND (reference sequence). This CDR3 is 17 amino acids long. The germline V and J ends were trimmed by 1 base and 0 bases, with 15 bases remaining between them. The CDR3 bases are TGTGCCAGTAGTATAGTTTACGGTTATCTCATGAACACTGAAGCTTTCTTT. It codes for CASSIVYGYLMNTEAFF.

V and J are TRBV7-9 and TRBJ2-7; 10 bases agree with TRBD1. The ends lost 0 bases at V and 1 base at J; junction bases unmatched: 9. The CDR3 runs 18 residues. Per the germline V gene, CDR1 is SEHNR and CDR2 is FQNEAQ (reference sequence). The CDR3 loop is CASSLASVGDRGSYEQYF. In nucleotides, the CDR3 is TGTGCCAGCAGCTTAGCGTCGGTAGGGGACAGGGGTTCCTACGAGCAGTACTTC.

The V gene is TRBV28, the J gene TRBJ1-5; perhaps TRBD1 as D (6 bases). V lost 6 bases and J 4 bases, leaving 22 bases between the germline ends. Germline CDR1 is MDHEN and CDR2 is SYDVKM. There are 17 residues in the CDR3. For the CDR3, the DNA is TGTGCCAGCAGACTTTACCCCCGGGGGGCGAGGAATCAGCCCCAGCATTTT. It translates to CASRLYPRGARNQPQHF.

V usage is TRBV19 and J usage is TRBJ1-4; D gene unclear. Germline V CDR1 and CDR2: LNHDA, SQIVND (reference sequence). With 6 bases removed from V and 3 bases from J, the gap between germline ends came to 11 bases. CDR3 length: 14 residues. The CDR3 loop is CASRAPRANEKLFF. The CDR3 nucleotides are TGTGCCAGTAGGGCACCACGGGCTAATGAAAAACTGTTTTTT.

The chain links TRBV12-5 to TRBJ2-1; D is possibly TRBD1 (6 bases). V lost 5 bases, J lost 7 bases, and 21 bases lay in between. Looked up from germline, CDR1 is LGHNT and CDR2 is FRNRAP. CDR3 length: 16 residues. CDR3 in amino acids: CASGNRVPLLGNEQFF. The CDR3 DNA reads TGTGCTAGTGGTAACAGGGTTCCCCTACTGGGGAATGAGCAGTTCTTC.

The chain carries TRBV5-4 and TRBJ2-7; D possibly corresponds to TRBD2 (7 bases). This CDR3 comprises 16 residues. CDR1 is SGHNT, CDR2 YYREEE, per germline (reference sequence). V was trimmed by 4 bases and J by 0 bases, leaving 17 bases between them. The DNA for the CDR3 is TGTGCCAGCAGCCTCCGGGGGGCCATCAACTCCTACGAGCAGTACTTC. Its translation is CASSLRGAINSYEQYF.

This clone appeared once. This chain connects TRBV30 to TRBJ1-2; D uncertain. CDR3 length: 12 residues. The germline CDR1 and CDR2 sequences are GTSNPN and SVGIG (reference sequence). Between the trimmed V and J ends, which lost 8 bases and 3 bases, there was a span of 13 bases. The CDR3 DNA sequence: TGTGCCCTGGAGGGTATACACTATGGCTACACCTTC. Amino acid sequence: CALEGIHYGYTF.

CDR3 DNA: TGTGCTAGTGGTTTGGTACGTAGCGGGGTGAGCTACGAGCAGTACTTC. As protein: CASGLVRSGVSYEQYF. The chain links TRBV12-5 to TRBJ2-7; 8 nucleotides match TRBD2. The CDR3 consists of 16 residues. Germline CDR1 is LGHNT and CDR2 is FRNRAP. Germline trimming cut 0 bases from V and 3 bases from J; bases unmatched to any gene: 7.

The rearrangement joins TRBV27 to TRBJ1-6, with 12 bases identical to TRBD1. The CDR3 consists of 13 residues. In germline, CDR1 is MNHEY, CDR2 SMNVEV (reference sequence). The ends lost 7 bases at V and 10 bases at J; junction bases unmatched: 2. The CDR3 protein is CASTGTGGSPLHF. The CDR3 DNA reads as TGTGCCAGCACCGGGACAGGGGGCTCACCCCTCCACTTT.

The rearrangement uses TRBV2 and TRBJ1-2; 7 bases are a match to TRBD1. Germline CDR1 reads SNHLY; CDR2 reads FYNNEI. The ends lost 3 bases at V and 10 bases at J; junction bases unmatched: 11. The CDR3 totals 14 residues. The chain's CDR3 is CASSDQGGGSYYTF. CDR3 in DNA: TGTGCCAGCAGTGATCAAGGGGGCGGATCATACTACACCTTC.

The gene calls are TRBV5-1 and TRBJ1-2, with no clear D. The germline V and J ends were trimmed by 2 bases and 1 base, with 12 bases remaining between them. This CDR3 comprises 15 residues. Germline V gives CDR1 SGHRS, CDR2 YFSETQ. The DNA of the CDR3 is TGCGCCAGCAGCTTCGACGGAGTTAATAACTATGGCTACACCTTC. Translation gives CASSFDGVNNYGYTF.